The 10 T cell receptor beta chains reported below all come from one sample, sequenced in a study of identical twins. In TCRdb, the 5' RACE reads were re-called with MiXCR into one record per CDR3 protein. The data show some 240,000 distinct CDR3 sequences, with around 8% seen just once and roughly 3.1% held by the top ten. The same specimen was also included in a second study, on yellow fever vaccine responses in identical twins.

Material: CD8+ T cells sorted from blood. The receptor set was obtained from a woman between 18 and 29 years old in good health.

V and J are TRBV11-2 and TRBJ2-1; weak D call: TRBD1 (7 bases). The germline V gene has CDR1 SGHAT and CDR2 FQNNGV. This CDR3 has 19 residues. V was trimmed by 4 bases and J by 5 bases, leaving 27 bases between them. CDR3 DNA: TGTGCCAGCAGCTCGGGCTTAGCGGTTCAGGGGGAGGTCCACAATGAGCAGTTCTTC. As protein: CASSSGLAVQGEVHNEQFF.

This clonotype was seen more than once but under ten times. The chain combines TRBV12-3 or TRBV12-4 with TRBJ2-2; 7 bases are shared with TRBD2. J gave up 6 bases and V 5 bases, and 12 bases lay outside the gene matches. This CDR3 comprises 16 residues. In DNA form, the CDR3 reads TGTGCCAGCAGTCCCATGGGGGGGGTAGGGGCCGGGGAGCTGTTTTTT. Translating gives CASSPMGGVGAGELFF.

This clonotype was counted between two and nine times. The rearrangement links TRBV4-3 to TRBJ2-7; a possible D gene is TRBD2 (6 bases). The CDR3 contains 16 residues. The germline gives CDR1 LGHNA, CDR2 YSLEER. V lost 0 bases and J 2 bases, leaving 14 bases between the germline ends. The CDR3 is CASSQDRSGGTYEQYF. The CDR3 DNA is TGCGCCAGCAGCCAAGATAGGAGTGGGGGGACCTACGAGCAGTACTTC.

This clonotype has a single count. The V and J genes are TRBV5-1 and TRBJ2-3; maybe TRBD2 (5 bases). V dropped 1 base and J dropped 2 bases, with 11 bases sitting between them. The CDR3 has 15 amino acids. Germline CDR1 reads SGHRS; CDR2 reads YFSETQ. CDR3 sequence reads: CASSLLADFTDTQYF. CDR3 coding DNA: TGCGCCAGCAGCTTGTTGGCGGACTTCACAGATACGCAGTATTTT.

The chain links TRBV6-5 to TRBJ2-5; 7 bases map to TRBD2. V was clipped by 2 bases and J by 5 bases; unmatched bases: 5. Germline V gene lookup returns CDR1 MNHEY and CDR2 SVGAGI. The CDR3 is 14 amino acids. CDR3 in amino acids: CASSYRQGGETQYF. The CDR3 DNA reads TGTGCCAGCAGTTACCGGCAGGGAGGGGAGACCCAGTACTTC.

The chain is built from TRBV7-9 and TRBJ1-1; D is unclear. V lost 0 bases, J lost 2 bases, and 7 bases lay in between. Germline CDR1 is SEHNR and CDR2 is FQNEAQ (reference sequence). This CDR3 is 14 amino acids long. The CDR3 region has the DNA TGTGCCAGCAGCTTAGCCGACGGAAACACTGAAGCTTTCTTT. This encodes CASSLADGNTEAFF.

This clonotype turned up a few times. The chain uses TRBV29-1 and TRBJ2-5, with D uncertain. Germline V gene sequence: CDR1 SQVTM, CDR2 ANQGSEA. The CDR3 consists of 12 residues. V shed 0 bases and J shed 7 bases, with 9 bases lying between them. The CDR3 region has the DNA TGCAGCGTTGAAGATGAGGCCGCGACCCAGTACTTC. It yields the protein CSVEDEAATQYF.

This clonotype was found a few times. V gene TRBV20-1 combines with J gene TRBJ2-7, with 7 positions matching TRBD1. Germline V gives CDR1 DFQATT, CDR2 SNEGSKA (reference sequence). This CDR3 is 15 amino acids long. Unmatched junction bases numbered 9, after V lost 4 bases and J lost 0 bases. CDR3 protein: CSATHTGESSYEQYF. CDR3 DNA: TGCAGTGCTACACATACAGGGGAGAGCTCCTACGAGCAGTACTTC.

At least ten counts were recorded for this clonotype. The chain combines TRBV20-1 with TRBJ2-1; 10 bases fit TRBD2. Germline values: CDR1 DFQATT, CDR2 SNEGSKA (reference sequence). The CDR3 length is 19 residues. Losses at the gene ends were 5 bases for V and 2 bases for J; bases not matched to a gene: 18. As DNA, the CDR3 is TGCAGTGCTCCTCCCCCAATTAGCGGGGGGCCCCCTCCCTACAATGAGCAGTTCTTC. This translates into CSAPPPISGGPPPYNEQFF.

This clonotype was picked up many times. The chain couples TRBV20-1 to TRBJ2-7; tentatively, D is TRBD1 or TRBD2 (5 bases each). Trimming removed 3 bases at V and 3 bases at J, with 15 bases between. The V gene's germline CDR1 is DFQATT and CDR2 SNEGSKA (reference sequence). The CDR3 runs 14 residues. The CDR3 region has the DNA TGCAGTGCTAGGAGCATTGGGGGTAACTACGAGCAGTACTTC. Protein product: CSARSIGGNYEQYF.